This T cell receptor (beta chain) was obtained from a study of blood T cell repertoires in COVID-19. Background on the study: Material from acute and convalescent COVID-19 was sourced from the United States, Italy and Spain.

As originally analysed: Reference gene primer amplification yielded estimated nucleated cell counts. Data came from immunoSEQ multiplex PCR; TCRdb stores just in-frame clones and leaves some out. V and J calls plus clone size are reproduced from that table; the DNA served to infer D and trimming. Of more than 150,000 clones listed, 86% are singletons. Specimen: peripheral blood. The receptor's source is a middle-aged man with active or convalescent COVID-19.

For the CDR3, the DNA is TGCGCCAGCAGCCAGACTAGCGGGAGGTCCCTTTTACCATCCAATGAGCAGTTCTTC. The encoded protein is CASSQTSGRSLLPSNEQFF. The chain combines TRBV5-1 with TRBJ2-1, with 13 bases lining up with TRBD2. Per germline, CDR1 SGHRS and CDR2 YFSETQ. The junction had 16 bases not matched to a gene; V was cut back by 4 bases and J by 6 bases. The CDR3 spans 19 residues.